This entry features one T cell receptor beta chain sequence. Its antigen has not been determined. The sample holds no much larger clone one base away, and base qualities are not on file. This sample's time point label indicates: baseline before first vaccination. According to the study, the label for this sample's treatment or condition signals: meningococcal conjugate vaccine given as trial control. Vaccinee samples were obtained from the UK trials COV001 and COV002, which included a single-blind randomized controlled phase 2/3 trial of AZD1222 (ChAdOx1 nCoV-19) in healthy adults. For TCRbeta chain sequencing, PBMC samples were collected from trial participants at day 0 and at day 28 after the second dose. V loses 6 bases at its end and J loses 4 bases; junction bases beyond the gene matches: 9. Its CDR3 holds 16 amino acids, cysteine through phenylalanine. The CDR3 DNA has 48 bases and is translated from base 1. Per the germline V gene, SNHLY is the CDR1 and FYNNEI is the CDR2.

The record originates from a study of T cell responses to AZD1222 COVID-19 vaccine (dated by TCRdb to the early 2020s). Broadly, across the study: TCR sequencing was performed for roughly 250 trial participants, of whom approximately 200 were given two doses of AZD1222 and about 25 were given two doses of MenACWY control vaccine. Trial participants were enrolled by age into 18-55, 56-69 and 70-plus year subgroups, with roughly 150, 30 and 60 TCR-sequenced participants respectively. What the work shows at the level of the full study, not this receptor alone: The vaccine-associated CD4 TCRs covered the entire spike protein, and the dominant responses fell in regions 160-218 and 743-854. Spike-specific TCR breadth and depth rose significantly after two AZD1222 doses compared with day 0 and with MenACWY recipients. Participants were mostly white British, with more females than males. The authors suggested clonal diversity may have been underestimated. Nearly half of unique spike-specific TCRs reportedly recognized epitopes outside regions mutated in the B.1.351 and B.1.1.7 variants. Only five to seven AZD1222 recipients were SARS-CoV-2 seropositive at baseline, limiting conclusions about previously exposed vaccinees. In the small 56-69-year group, the increase in depth fell short of significance, most likely because of low power. Because no day 14 peak-response samples were available, the repertoires could be characterized only after the peak T cell response.

The CDR3 regions of human TCRbeta chains were analyzed by immunosequencing. On the study's bioinformatics: Repertoire TCRs were checked for matches against a reference library of SARS-CoV-2-specific TCRs that had been generated using the MIRA antigen-specificity platform. Breadth was defined as the fraction of unique TCRs that were SARS-CoV-2-associated. Depth was defined as the fraction of total T cells that were SARS-CoV-2-associated. Using the MIRA data, each spike-specific TCR was mapped to the spike region that the TCR reacts to and placed in a CD4 or CD8 class. Log10-transformed breadth and depth values were compared by one-way ANOVA with Sidak's multiple comparisons tests. What TCRdb holds here is the immuneACCESS table cut down to in-frame rearrangements. Part of the clones is not present; checked against another copy, under half of the missing clones reflect an unresolved V gene, and the others are unexplained. For V, J and clone size, that table is used; D and trimming come from the DNA. This sample comprises approximately 98,000 clones, roughly 87% of them detected only once. Jointly, the top ten make up approximately 3% of the sample.

The material was peripheral blood, obtained on day 0 of MenACWY control vaccination. This receptor was taken from an adult in good health. Recombination joined TRBV2 with TRBJ2-2, with 9 bases in between that match TRBD1. The DNA sequence is TGTGCCAGCAGCGAGGGACAGGGCCCGAGCACCGGGGAGCTGTTTTTT. The translation is CASSEGQGPSTGELFF.